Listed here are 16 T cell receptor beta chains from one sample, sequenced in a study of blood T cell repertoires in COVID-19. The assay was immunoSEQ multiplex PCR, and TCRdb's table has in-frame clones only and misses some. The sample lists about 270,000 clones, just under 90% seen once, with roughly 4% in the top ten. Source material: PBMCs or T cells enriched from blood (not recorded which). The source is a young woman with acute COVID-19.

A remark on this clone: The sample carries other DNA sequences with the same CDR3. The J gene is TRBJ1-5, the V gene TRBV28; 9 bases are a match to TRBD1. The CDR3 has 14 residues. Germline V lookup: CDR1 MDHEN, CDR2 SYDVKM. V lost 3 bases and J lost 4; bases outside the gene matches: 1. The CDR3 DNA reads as TGTGCCAGCAGTTTGGGACAGGGAAATCAGCCCCAGCATTTT. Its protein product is CASSLGQGNQPQHF.

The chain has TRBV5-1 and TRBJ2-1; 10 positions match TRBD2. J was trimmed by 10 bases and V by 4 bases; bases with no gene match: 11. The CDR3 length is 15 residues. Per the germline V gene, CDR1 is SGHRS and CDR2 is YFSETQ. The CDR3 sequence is CASSLDLASGSEQFF. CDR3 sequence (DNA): TGCGCCAGCAGCCTCGATTTAGCTAGCGGGAGCGAGCAGTTCTTC.

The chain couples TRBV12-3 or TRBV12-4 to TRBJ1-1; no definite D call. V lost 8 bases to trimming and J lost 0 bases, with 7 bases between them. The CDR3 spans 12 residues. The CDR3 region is CASREMNTEAFF. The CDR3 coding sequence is TGTGCCAGCCGAGAAATGAACACTGAAGCTTTCTTT.

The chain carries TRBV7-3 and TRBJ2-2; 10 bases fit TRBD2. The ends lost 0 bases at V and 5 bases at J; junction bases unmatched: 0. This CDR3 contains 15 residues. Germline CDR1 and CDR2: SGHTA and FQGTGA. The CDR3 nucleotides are TGTGCCAGCAGCTTAACGACTAGCGGGACCGGGGAGCTGTTTTTT. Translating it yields CASSLTTSGTGELFF.

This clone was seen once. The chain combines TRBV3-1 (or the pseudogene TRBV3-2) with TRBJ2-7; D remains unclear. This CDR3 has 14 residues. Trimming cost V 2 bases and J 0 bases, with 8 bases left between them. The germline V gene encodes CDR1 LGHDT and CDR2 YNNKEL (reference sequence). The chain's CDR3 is CASSQQALSYEQYF. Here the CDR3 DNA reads TGTGCCAGCAGCCAACAGGCTCTCTCCTACGAGCAGTACTTC.

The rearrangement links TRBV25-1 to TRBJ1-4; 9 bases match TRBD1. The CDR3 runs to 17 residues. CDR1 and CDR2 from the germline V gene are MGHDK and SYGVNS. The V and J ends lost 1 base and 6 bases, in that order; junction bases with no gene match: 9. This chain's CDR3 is CASSESVGTGRDEKLFF. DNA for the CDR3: TGTGCCAGCAGTGAATCGGTCGGGACAGGGAGGGATGAAAAACTGTTTTTT.

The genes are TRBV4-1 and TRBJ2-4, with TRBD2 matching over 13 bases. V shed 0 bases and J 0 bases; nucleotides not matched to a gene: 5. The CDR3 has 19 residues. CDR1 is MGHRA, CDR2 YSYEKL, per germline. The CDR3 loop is CASSQEILAGGKAKNIQYF. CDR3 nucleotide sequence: TGCGCCAGCAGCCAAGAAATACTAGCGGGAGGGAAAGCCAAAAACATTCAGTACTTC.

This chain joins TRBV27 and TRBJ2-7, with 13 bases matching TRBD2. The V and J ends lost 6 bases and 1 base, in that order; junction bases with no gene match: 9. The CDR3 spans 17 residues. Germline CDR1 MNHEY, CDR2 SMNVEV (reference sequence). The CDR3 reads CASRPGLAGVKSYEQYF. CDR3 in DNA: TGTGCCAGCAGGCCTGGACTAGCGGGAGTAAAGTCCTACGAGCAGTACTTC.

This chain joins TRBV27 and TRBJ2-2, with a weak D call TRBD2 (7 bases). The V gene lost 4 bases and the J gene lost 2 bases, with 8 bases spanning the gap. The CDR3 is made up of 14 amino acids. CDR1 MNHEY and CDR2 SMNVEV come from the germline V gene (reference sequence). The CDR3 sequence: CASSSGGNTGELFF. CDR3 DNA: TGTGCCAGCAGTTCGGGGGGCAACACCGGGGAGCTGTTTTTT.

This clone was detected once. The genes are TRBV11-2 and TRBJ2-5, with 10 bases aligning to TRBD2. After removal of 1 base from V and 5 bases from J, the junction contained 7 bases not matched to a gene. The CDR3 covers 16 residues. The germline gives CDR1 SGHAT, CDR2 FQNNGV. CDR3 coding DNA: TGTGCCAGCAGCTTAGTTGTAGCGGGAGGTGTGGAGACCCAGTACTTC. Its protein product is CASSLVVAGGVETQYF.

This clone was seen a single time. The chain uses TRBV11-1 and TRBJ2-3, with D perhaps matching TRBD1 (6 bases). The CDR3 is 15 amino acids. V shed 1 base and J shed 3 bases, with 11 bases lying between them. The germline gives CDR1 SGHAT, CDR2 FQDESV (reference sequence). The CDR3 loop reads CASSLGIRGTDTQYF. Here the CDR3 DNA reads TGTGCCAGCAGCTTAGGGATCAGGGGTACAGATACGCAGTATTTT.

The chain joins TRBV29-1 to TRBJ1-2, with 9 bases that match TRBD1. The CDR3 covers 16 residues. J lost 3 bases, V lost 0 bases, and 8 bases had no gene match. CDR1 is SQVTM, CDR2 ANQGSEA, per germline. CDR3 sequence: CSVEDPNRGQDYGYTF. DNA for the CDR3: TGCAGCGTTGAAGACCCCAACAGGGGGCAGGACTATGGCTACACCTTC. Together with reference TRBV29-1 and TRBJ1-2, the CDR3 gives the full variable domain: SAVISQKPSRDICQRGTSLTIQCQVDSQVTMMFWYRQQPGQSLTLIATANQGSEATYESGFVIDKFPISRPNLTFSTLTVSNMSPEDSSIYLCSVEDPNRGQDYGYTFGSGTRLTVV.

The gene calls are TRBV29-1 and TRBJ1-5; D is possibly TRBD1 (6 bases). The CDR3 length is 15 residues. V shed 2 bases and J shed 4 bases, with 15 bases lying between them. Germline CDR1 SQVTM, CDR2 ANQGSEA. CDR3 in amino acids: CSVERQAGANQPQHF. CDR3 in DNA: TGCAGCGTTGAAAGGCAAGCAGGGGCGAATCAGCCCCAGCATTTT.

The CDR3 region has the DNA TGTGCCAGCAGCTCCCGGGACTGGTACGAGCAGTACTTC. The encoded protein is CASSSRDWYEQYF. The chain recombines TRBV11-1 with TRBJ2-7; D might be TRBD2 (6 bases). The CDR3 sequence is 13 residues long. Germline CDR1 is SGHAT and CDR2 is FQDESV (reference sequence). Trimming stripped 4 bases from V and 4 bases from J, with 11 bases between.

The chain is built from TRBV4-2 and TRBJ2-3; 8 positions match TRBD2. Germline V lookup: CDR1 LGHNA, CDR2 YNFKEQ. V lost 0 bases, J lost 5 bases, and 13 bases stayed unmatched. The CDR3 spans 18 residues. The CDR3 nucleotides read TGTGCCAGCAGCCAAGATAACTATCCGGGACTAGAGCAAGATACGCAGTATTTT. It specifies CASSQDNYPGLEQDTQYF.

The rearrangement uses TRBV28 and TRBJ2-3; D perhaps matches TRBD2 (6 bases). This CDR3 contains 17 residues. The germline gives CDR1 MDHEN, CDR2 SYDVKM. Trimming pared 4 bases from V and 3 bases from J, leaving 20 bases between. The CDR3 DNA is TGTGCCAGCAGTTATTATGGGGATATCGCGGGGACAGATACGCAGTATTTT. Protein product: CASSYYGDIAGTDTQYF.